Below, 20 T cell receptor beta chains from the same sample are listed, as sequenced in a study of cytomegalovirus exposure and HLA in healthy donors. The PCR was carried out with 60 Vbeta primers and 13 Jbeta primers. Assay used: immunoSEQ multiplex PCR; TCRdb lists only in-frame clones, some missing. The sample records approximately 150,000 clones, roughly 73% being singletons. The sequenced sample consisted of PBMCs. Receptors were obtained from a male donor in good health and CMV-seronegative.

V is TRBV7-9 and J is TRBJ2-7; TRBD1 might be the D (5 bases). Germline V lookup: CDR1 SEHNR, CDR2 FQNEAQ (reference sequence). This CDR3 has 14 residues. Trimming took 4 bases from V and 2 from J, leaving 12 bases between them. The DNA for the CDR3 is TGTGCCAGCAGCTCGACACAGGCCACCTACGAGCAGTACTTC. This codes for CASSSTQATYEQYF.

This chain connects TRBV5-6 to TRBJ2-5; D perhaps matches TRBD2 (6 bases). V was clipped by 0 bases and J by 9 bases, with 15 bases between them. This CDR3 has 14 amino acids. The germline CDR1 and CDR2 sequences are SGHDT and YYEEEE. The CDR3 spells CASSLEGGLVSQYF. In nucleotides, the CDR3 is TGTGCCAGCAGCTTGGAGGGAGGTTTGGTTTCCCAGTACTTC.

The chain recombines TRBV7-9 with TRBJ2-5; D call uncertain. CDR1 is SEHNR and CDR2 is FQNEAQ in the germline V gene (reference sequence). This CDR3 is built from 12 residues. Trimming took off 1 base at V and 5 bases at J, with 5 bases between the two ends. CDR3 sequence reads: CASSLVLETQYF. CDR3 nucleotides: TGTGCCAGCAGCTTAGTATTGGAGACCCAGTACTTC.

The chain uses TRBV7-8 and TRBJ1-4; the D gene is possibly TRBD1 (6 bases). CDR3 length: 14 amino acids. Trimming pared 3 bases from V and 10 bases from J, leaving 15 bases between. Germline CDR1 reads SGHVS; CDR2 reads FQNEAQ. CDR3 in amino acids: CASSFTTGTRKLFF. Written as DNA, the CDR3 is TGTGCCAGCAGCTTCACCACCGGGACAAGAAAACTGTTTTTT.

This clone was detected only once. The chain joins TRBV27 to TRBJ2-3; D might be TRBD1 (6 bases). This CDR3 contains 13 residues. Germline V lookup: CDR1 MNHEY, CDR2 SMNVEV (reference sequence). V lost 2 bases, J lost 5 bases, and 8 bases lay in between. Here the CDR3 DNA reads TGTGCCAGCAGTTTAGTAGGGGGAGATACGCAGTATTTT. This codes for CASSLVGGDTQYF.

This clone was counted only a few times. The chain has TRBV5-3 and TRBJ1-1; 10 nucleotides match TRBD1. TRBV5-3 is an ORF, and what it does is uncertain. The CDR3 extends over 14 amino acids. V dropped 4 bases and J dropped 4; count of bases not matched to a gene: 4. The CDR3 protein is CARSLGQGGTEAFF. CDR3 in DNA: TGTGCCAGAAGCCTAGGACAGGGGGGCACTGAAGCTTTCTTT.

The chain joins TRBV5-1 to TRBJ1-5, with D perhaps matching TRBD1 (6 bases). V was pared by 0 bases and J by 0 bases, with 19 bases between. Germline CDR1 reads SGHRS; CDR2 reads YFSETQ. This CDR3 contains 19 residues. CDR3 DNA: TGCGCCAGCAGCTTGGACCCCGTCTCGACAGGCAATAGCAATCAGCCCCAGCATTTT. Translating it yields CASSLDPVSTGNSNQPQHF.

This clone was found once. The rearrangement joins TRBV5-1 to TRBJ2-1, with 8 bases fitting TRBD2. Germline V lookup: CDR1 SGHRS, CDR2 YFSETQ. This CDR3 contains 14 residues. The ends lost 4 bases at V and 7 bases at J; junction bases unmatched: 7. Here the CDR3 reads CASSLERGLNEQFF. In nucleotides, the CDR3 is TGCGCCAGCAGCCTAGAGCGGGGGTTGAATGAGCAGTTCTTC.

V and J are TRBV11-3 and TRBJ2-1; 8 bases are a match to TRBD2. The CDR3 contains 15 residues. Germline-derived CDR1 and CDR2 are SGHNT and YENEEA. With 5 bases clipped from V and 7 bases from J, the junction kept 10 bases outside the gene matches. The CDR3 sequence is CASSPGTSGGNEQFF. CDR3 nucleotide sequence: TGTGCCAGCAGCCCGGGGACGTCGGGGGGGAATGAGCAGTTCTTC. The full variable domain, its missing parts supplied by reference TRBV11-3 and TRBJ2-1, is EAGVVQSPRYKIIEKKQPVAFWCNPISGHNTLYWYLQNLGQGPELLIRYENEEAVDDSQLPKDRFSAERLKGVDSTLKIQPAELGDSAVYLCASSPGTSGGNEQFFGPGTRLTVL.

CDR3 residues: CASSPGLAGSLRELFF. In DNA, the CDR3 is TGTGCCAGCAGCCCGGGACTAGCGGGATCGCTGCGGGAGCTGTTTTTT. The V and J genes are TRBV7-8 and TRBJ2-2; TRBD2 agrees at 13 bases. Per the germline V gene, CDR1 is SGHVS and CDR2 is FQNEAQ. The J segment lost 9 bases and the V segment lost 5 bases, leaving 9 bases of the junction unmatched. This CDR3 contains 16 residues. The full variable domain, completed using reference TRBV7-8 and TRBJ2-2, is GAGVSQSPRYKVAKRGQDVALRCDPISGHVSLFWYQQALGQGPEFLTYFQNEAQLDKSGLPSDRFFAERPEGSVSTLKIQRTQQEDSAVYLCASSPGLAGSLRELFFGEGSRLTVL.

This clone was counted between two and nine times. The V and J genes are TRBV28 and TRBJ1-3; no clear D. Deletions cut 3 bases from V and 0 bases from J, with 6 bases between. Germline lookup yields CDR1 MDHEN and CDR2 SYDVKM. The CDR3 runs 14 residues. CDR3 nucleotides: TGTGCCAGCAGTTTTCAGAACTCTGGAAACACCATATATTTT. Amino acids: CASSFQNSGNTIYF.

The rearrangement links TRBV18 to TRBJ2-7; D is possibly TRBD1 (6 bases). The CDR3 spans 14 residues. V was pared by 5 bases and J by 3 bases, with 14 bases between. The germline V gene encodes CDR1 KGHSH and CDR2 LQKENI. The CDR3 nucleotides read TGTGCCAGCTCAGTAGGGGACACCCACTACGAGCAGTACTTC. Amino acids: CASSVGDTHYEQYF.

The chain couples TRBV7-6 to TRBJ2-7; TRBD1 is a possible D gene (5 bases). Trimming took 3 bases from V and 3 from J, leaving 9 bases between them. The CDR3 has 13 residues. Per germline, CDR1 SGHVS and CDR2 FNYEAQ. The DNA for the CDR3 is TGTGCCAGCAGCTTTTCGACAGTCTACGAGCAGTACTTC. Translated, it gives CASSFSTVYEQYF.

This rearrangement joins TRBV27 to TRBJ2-4; 8 bases are a match to TRBD1. With 5 bases clipped from V and 6 bases from J, the junction kept 6 bases outside the gene matches. The CDR3 length is 14 residues. The V gene's germline CDR1 is MNHEY and CDR2 SMNVEV (reference sequence). In DNA, the CDR3 is TGTGCCAGCAGTACCCCCGGACAGGGAAACATTCAGTACTTC. Its translation: CASSTPGQGNIQYF.

The rearrangement links TRBV28 to TRBJ1-5; D gene unclear. The germline V and J ends were trimmed by 5 bases and 6 bases, with 17 bases remaining between them. Germline V CDR1 and CDR2: MDHEN, SYDVKM. This CDR3 spans 15 amino acids. CDR3: CASSPPGRAGQPQHF. In DNA, the CDR3 is TGTGCCAGCAGTCCACCAGGAAGGGCGGGTCAGCCCCAGCATTTT.

V and J are TRBV5-8 and TRBJ2-7; the D gene is possibly TRBD2 (6 bases). In germline, CDR1 is SGHTS, CDR2 YDEGEE. The germline V and J ends were trimmed by 6 bases and 0 bases, with 7 bases remaining between them. The CDR3 runs to 12 residues. The CDR3 is CASTRDSYEQYF. As DNA, the CDR3 is TGTGCCAGCACGCGGGACTCCTACGAGCAGTACTTC.

This chain links TRBV19 with TRBJ2-2, with TRBD1 matching over 7 bases. V lost 7 bases and J lost 0; bases outside the gene matches: 2. The germline V gene encodes CDR1 LNHDA and CDR2 SQIVND (reference sequence). This CDR3 region has 14 residues. This chain's CDR3 is CASNRGPNTGELFF. The CDR3 region has the DNA TGTGCCAGTAACAGGGGCCCGAACACCGGGGAGCTGTTTTTT.

This rearrangement joins TRBV7-9 to TRBJ1-2; 12 bases fit TRBD1. This CDR3 region has 15 residues. Trimming took 3 bases from V and 7 from J; bases not matched to a gene: 6. CDR1 and CDR2 (germline): SEHNR, FQNEAQ (reference sequence). In DNA form, the CDR3 reads TGTGCCAGCAGCTTCGTGGGACAGGGGGCACCTGGCTACACCTTC. Residues: CASSFVGQGAPGYTF.

DNA for the CDR3: TGCGCCAGCAGCCCCCTCTTGGGAGGCGGGAGGGGCTACGAGCAGTACTTC. This codes for CASSPLLGGGRGYEQYF. The rearrangement uses TRBV5-1 and TRBJ2-7, with 9 bases aligning to TRBD2. Germline loops: CDR1 SGHRS, CDR2 YFSETQ. The CDR3 runs to 17 residues. V lost 4 bases to trimming and J lost 3 bases; unmatched junction nucleotides: 14.

The chain is built from TRBV2 and TRBJ2-7; D gene unclear. This CDR3 is 13 amino acids long. Trimming removed 0 bases from V and 3 bases from J, with 6 bases in between. Germline CDR1 reads SNHLY; CDR2 reads FYNNEI. CDR3 sequence (DNA): TGTGCCAGCAGTGAAGCCGTACACTACGAGCAGTACTTC. Its translation is CASSEAVHYEQYF.